This T cell receptor (beta chain) was captured in a study of T-cell memory formation after mild COVID-19. Study details: The study found TCR clusters largely donor specific. Study-wide findings and caveats: Some clones that responded were present in memory (sampled pre-infection), which suggests cross-reactive memory joined.

This clonotype turned up a few times. The target antigen is unknown. MiXCR, applied by TCRdb to the 5' RACE reads, yields one record per CDR3 protein. The sample yields about 100,000 distinct CDR3 sequences, over 8.5% seen once. This CDR3 is 15 amino acids long. Looked up from germline, CDR1 is SEHNR and CDR2 is FQNEAQ (reference sequence). The V and J ends lost 4 bases and 4 bases respectively, with 16 bases between them. The TCR sequence derives from a man aged 18 to 30 who had mild COVID-19 (a few samples of this study predate the infection). Cell type and time point are not known. This chain joins TRBV7-9 and TRBJ1-2; D might be TRBD1 (6 bases). The sample consisted of PBMCs or a T cell subset sorted from them (not recorded which). The CDR3 bases are TGTGCCAGCAGCTCAACGGGACACTGGGGCTATGGCTACACCTTC. It encodes CASSSTGHWGYGYTF.